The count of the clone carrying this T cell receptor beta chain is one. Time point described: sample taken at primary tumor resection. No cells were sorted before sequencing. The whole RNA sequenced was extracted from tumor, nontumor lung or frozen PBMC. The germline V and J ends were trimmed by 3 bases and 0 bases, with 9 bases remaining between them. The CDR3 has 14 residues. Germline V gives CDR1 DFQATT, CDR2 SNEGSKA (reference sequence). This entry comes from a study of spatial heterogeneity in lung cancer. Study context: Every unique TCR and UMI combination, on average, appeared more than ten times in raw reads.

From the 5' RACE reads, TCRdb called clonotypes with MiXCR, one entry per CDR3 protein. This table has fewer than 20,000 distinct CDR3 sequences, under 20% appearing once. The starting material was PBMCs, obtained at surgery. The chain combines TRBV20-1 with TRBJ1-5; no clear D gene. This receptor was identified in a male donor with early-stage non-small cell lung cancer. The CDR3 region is CSASYGDSNQPQHF. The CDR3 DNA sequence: TGCAGTGCTAGTTACGGAGATAGCAATCAGCCCCAGCATTTT.